This entry concerns a single T cell receptor (beta chain). Its antigen is still unknown. The sample is drawn from a study of T cell responses to AZD1222 COVID-19 vaccine. General study points: Scientists sampled the repertoires only once the peak T cell response had passed. Only five to seven individuals given AZD1222 were seropositive at baseline. Mapped onto spike, vaccine-associated CD4 TCRs spanned it and were dominant at 160-218 and 743-854. There were mostly white British donors and more females than males, and clonal diversity was possibly underestimated.

Data came from immunoSEQ multiplex PCR; TCRdb stores just in-frame clones and leaves some out. The sample lists around 78,000 clones, roughly 90% seen once, with over 1.2% in the top ten. The sample here was peripheral blood, taken 28 days after the second AZD1222 dose. The sequence was obtained from an adult who received the AZD1222 COVID-19 vaccine.

The CDR3 is CATSGQGGTGELFF. The CDR3 nucleotides read TGTGCCACCAGTGGACAGGGTGGGACCGGGGAGCTGTTTTTT. The chain uses TRBV24-1 and TRBJ2-2; 7 nucleotides match TRBD1. The CDR3 has 14 amino acids. Trimming cost V 5 bases and J 5 bases; bases outside gene matches: 4. Germline-derived CDR1 and CDR2 are KGHDR and SFDVKD.